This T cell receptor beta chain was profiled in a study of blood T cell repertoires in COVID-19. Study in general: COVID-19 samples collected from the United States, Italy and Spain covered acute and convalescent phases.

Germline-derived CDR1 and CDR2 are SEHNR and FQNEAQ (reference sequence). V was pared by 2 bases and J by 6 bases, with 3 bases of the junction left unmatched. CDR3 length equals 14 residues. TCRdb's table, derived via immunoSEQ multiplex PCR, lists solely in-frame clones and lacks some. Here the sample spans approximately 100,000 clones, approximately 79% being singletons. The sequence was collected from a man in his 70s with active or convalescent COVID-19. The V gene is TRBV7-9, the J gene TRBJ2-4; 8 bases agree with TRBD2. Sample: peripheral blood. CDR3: CASSLSAGGNIQYF. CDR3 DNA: TGTGCCAGCAGCTTAAGCGCGGGAGGAAACATTCAGTACTTC.